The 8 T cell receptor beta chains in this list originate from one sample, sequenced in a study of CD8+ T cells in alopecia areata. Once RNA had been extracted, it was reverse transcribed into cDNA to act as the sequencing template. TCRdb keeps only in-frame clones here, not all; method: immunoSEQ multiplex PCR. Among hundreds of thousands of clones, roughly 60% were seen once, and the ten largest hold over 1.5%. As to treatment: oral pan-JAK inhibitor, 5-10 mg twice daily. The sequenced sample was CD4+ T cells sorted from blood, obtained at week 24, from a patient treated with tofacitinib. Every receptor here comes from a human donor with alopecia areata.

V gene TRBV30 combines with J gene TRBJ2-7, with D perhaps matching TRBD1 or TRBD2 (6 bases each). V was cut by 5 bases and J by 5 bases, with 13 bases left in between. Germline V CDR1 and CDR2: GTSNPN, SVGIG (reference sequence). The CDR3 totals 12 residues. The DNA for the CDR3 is TGTGCCTGGGGGAGGCAGGGGCACGAGCAGTACTTC. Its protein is CAWGRQGHEQYF.

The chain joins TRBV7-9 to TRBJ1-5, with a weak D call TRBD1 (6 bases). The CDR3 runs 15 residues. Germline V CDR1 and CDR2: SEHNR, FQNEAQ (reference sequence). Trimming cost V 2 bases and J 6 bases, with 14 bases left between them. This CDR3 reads CASSLTGARGQPQHF. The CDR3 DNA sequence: TGTGCCAGCAGCTTAACGGGGGCTCGAGGTCAGCCCCAGCATTTT.

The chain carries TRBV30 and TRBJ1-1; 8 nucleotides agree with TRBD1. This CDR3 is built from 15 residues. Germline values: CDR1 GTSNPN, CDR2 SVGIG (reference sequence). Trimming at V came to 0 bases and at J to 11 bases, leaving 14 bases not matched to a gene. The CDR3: CAWSVRGQGINGAFF. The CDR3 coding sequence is TGTGCCTGGAGTGTACGAGGACAGGGAATAAATGGGGCTTTCTTT.

CDR3 protein: CSVEDLREQYF. Written as DNA, the CDR3 is TGCAGCGTTGAGGACCTGAGGGAGCAGTACTTC. The V gene is TRBV29-1, the J gene TRBJ2-7; no clear D. V was clipped by 3 bases and J by 7 bases, with 10 bases between them. The germline CDR1 and CDR2 sequences are SQVTM and ANQGSEA. The CDR3 totals 11 residues.

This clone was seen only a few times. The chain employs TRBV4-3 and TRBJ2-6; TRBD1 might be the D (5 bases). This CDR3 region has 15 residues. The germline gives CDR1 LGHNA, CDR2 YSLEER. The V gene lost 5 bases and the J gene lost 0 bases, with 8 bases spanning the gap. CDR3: CASSLDSSGANVLTF. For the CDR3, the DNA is TGCGCCAGCAGCTTAGACAGCTCTGGGGCCAACGTCCTGACTTTC.

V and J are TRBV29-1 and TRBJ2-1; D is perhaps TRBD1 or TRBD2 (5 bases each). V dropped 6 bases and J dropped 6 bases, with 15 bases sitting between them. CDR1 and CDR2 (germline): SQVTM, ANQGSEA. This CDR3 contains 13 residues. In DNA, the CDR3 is TGCAGCGTCCCCTTTGAGGGGAGCAATGAGCAGTTCTTC. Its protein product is CSVPFEGSNEQFF.

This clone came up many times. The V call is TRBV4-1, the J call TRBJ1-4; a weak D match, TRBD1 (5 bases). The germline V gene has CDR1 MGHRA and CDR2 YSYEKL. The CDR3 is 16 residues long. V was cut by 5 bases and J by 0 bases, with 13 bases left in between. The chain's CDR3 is CASSSSTDPTNEKLFF. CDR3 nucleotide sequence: TGCGCCAGCAGCTCATCGACAGATCCAACTAATGAAAAACTGTTTTTT.

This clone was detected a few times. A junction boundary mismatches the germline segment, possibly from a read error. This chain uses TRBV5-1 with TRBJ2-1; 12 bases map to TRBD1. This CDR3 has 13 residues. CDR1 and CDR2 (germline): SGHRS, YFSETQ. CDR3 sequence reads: CASGFPGQGASFF. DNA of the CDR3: TGCGCCAGCGGCTTCCCGGGACAGGGGGCTTCGTTCTTC.